Following are 12 T cell receptor beta chains from one sample sequenced in a study of blood T cell repertoires in COVID-19. The assay was immunoSEQ multiplex PCR, and TCRdb's table has in-frame clones only and misses some. Of about 130,000 clones listed, around 89% are singletons. The sequenced material came from peripheral blood. These receptors all come from a man in his fifties with acute or convalescent COVID-19.

The CDR3 DNA follows: TGCAGCGCCCGCTTGGACAGAAACACTGAAGCTTTCTTT. Translated: CSARLDRNTEAFF. This rearrangement joins TRBV29-1 to TRBJ1-1; perhaps TRBD1 as D (6 bases). V was cut by 7 bases and J by 2 bases, with 14 bases left in between. The CDR3 sequence is 13 residues long. Germline V gene sequence: CDR1 SQVTM, CDR2 ANQGSEA.

The chain combines TRBV7-9 with TRBJ1-6; unclear D gene. This CDR3 is 15 amino acids long. V lost 1 base, J lost 9 bases, and 13 bases lay in between. Germline lookup yields CDR1 SEHNR and CDR2 FQNEAQ (reference sequence). CDR3 region: CASSLVPLRGSPLHF. DNA for the CDR3: TGTGCCAGCAGCTTAGTTCCCCTGCGGGGTTCACCCCTCCACTTT. Full variable domain (missing parts from reference TRBV7-9 and TRBJ1-6): DTGVSQNPRHKITKRGQNVTFRCDPISEHNRLYWYRQTLGQGPEFLTYFQNEAQLEKSRLLSDRFSAERPKGSFSTLEIQRTEQGDSAMYLCASSLVPLRGSPLHFGNGTRLTVT.

The V call is TRBV12-3 or TRBV12-4, the J call TRBJ1-1, with 8 positions matching TRBD1. The J segment lost 1 base and the V segment lost 6 bases, leaving 1 base of the junction unmatched. This CDR3 has 13 residues. The CDR3 region has the DNA TGTGCCAGCAGGACAGGGGCGAACACTGAAGCTTTCTTT. Translating gives CASRTGANTEAFF.

The rearrangement joins TRBV11-3 to TRBJ2-3, with D possibly matching TRBD2 (7 bases). There are 14 residues in the CDR3. The V gene lost 6 bases and the J gene lost 8 bases, with 18 bases spanning the gap. CDR1 and CDR2 from the germline V gene are SGHNT and YENEEA. The CDR3 sequence is CASSSSLADSTQYF. In nucleotides, the CDR3 is TGTGCCAGCAGTTCCTCTCTAGCGGACAGTACGCAGTATTTT.

This clone was observed once. This sequence joins TRBV5-1 and TRBJ1-3; no clear D gene. The germline V and J ends were trimmed by 2 bases and 3 bases, with 15 bases remaining between them. Germline CDR1 SGHRS, CDR2 YFSETQ. The length of the CDR3 is 16 residues. The CDR3 sequence: CASSFLEGAGGNTIYF. DNA of the CDR3: TGCGCCAGCAGCTTCCTCGAGGGCGCAGGTGGAAACACCATATATTTT.

The rearrangement links TRBV6-5 to TRBJ2-3, with D perhaps TRBD2 (7 bases). V was cut by 1 base and J by 6 bases, with 11 bases left in between. Germline V gene lookup returns CDR1 MNHEY and CDR2 SVGAGI. This CDR3 contains 14 residues. The CDR3 region has the DNA TGTGCCAGCAGTTACTTTCGGGGGGCGGATACGCAGTATTTT. Translation: CASSYFRGADTQYF.

The chain links TRBV11-2 to TRBJ2-7, with D hard to call. CDR1 and CDR2 from the germline V gene are SGHAT and FQNNGV. With 0 bases removed from V and 4 bases from J, the gap between germline ends came to 10 bases. The CDR3 spans 14 residues. The CDR3, as DNA: TGTGCCAGCAGCTTAGAGGCAGACTCTTACGAGCAGTACTTC. The encoded protein is CASSLEADSYEQYF.

The chain carries TRBV19 and TRBJ1-2; 7 nucleotides align to TRBD1. V lost 1 base, J lost 4 bases, and 12 bases stayed unmatched. The CDR3 is made up of 17 amino acids. The germline V gene has CDR1 LNHDA and CDR2 SQIVND (reference sequence). Here the CDR3 reads CASSIGTGSASPYGYTF. As DNA, the CDR3 is TGTGCCAGTAGTATAGGGACAGGCAGCGCCTCGCCCTATGGCTACACCTTC.

The gene calls are TRBV2 and TRBJ1-1; TRBD1 matches at 9 bases. J was trimmed by 5 bases and V by 5 bases; bases with no gene match: 6. The germline V gene encodes CDR1 SNHLY and CDR2 FYNNEI. The CDR3 extends over 14 amino acids. The CDR3 DNA follows: TGTGCCAGCAGTAGCGGGACAGGGTGGACTGAAGCTTTCTTT. Its translation is CASSSGTGWTEAFF.

This sequence joins TRBV12-5 and TRBJ1-2; D gene unclear. Trimming took 0 bases from V and 8 from J, leaving 16 bases between them. Germline lookup yields CDR1 LGHNT and CDR2 FRNRAP. The CDR3 is made up of 15 amino acids. The CDR3: CASGLVRSGEGGYTF. CDR3 bases: TGTGCTAGTGGTTTGGTACGTTCCGGGGAAGGGGGCTACACCTTC.

The chain recombines TRBV3-1 (or the pseudogene TRBV3-2) with TRBJ1-1, with D unresolved. Germline CDR1 LGHDT, CDR2 YNNKEL (reference sequence). The CDR3 is 11 amino acids. The V gene lost 8 bases and the J gene lost 10 bases, with 14 bases spanning the gap. The CDR3 region has the DNA TGTGCCAGCCGCCTCGGGTTGCGAGCTTTCTTT. It encodes CASRLGLRAFF.

The chain recombines TRBV11-3 with TRBJ2-3; 10 bases align to TRBD2. Germline-derived CDR1 and CDR2 are SGHNT and YENEEA. The CDR3 consists of 12 residues. With 5 bases clipped from V and 11 bases from J, the junction kept 4 bases outside the gene matches. The CDR3 DNA follows: TGTGCCAGCAGCCTTAGCGGGAGGAGGCAGTATTTT. Protein: CASSLSGRRQYF.